This TCR beta chain was retrieved from a study of T cell clones after liver transplantation. Whole-study context: TCRbeta sequencing after a pre-transplant mixed lymphocyte reaction identified graft-donor-reactive clones, later tracked in post-transplant blood. Subjects received no induction therapy and standard immunosuppression until randomization at 12-24 months post-transplant. Whole-study results and caveats: Compared with third party-reactive sequences, donor-reactive ones declined more, independent of withdrawal success. In 5 of 8 subjects, circulating graft-donor-reactive CD4 TCRbeta sequences fell significantly after transplant.

Only in-frame clones appear in the TCRdb table, and some are missing; sequencing was by immunoSEQ multiplex PCR. The sample has 75,000 to 100,000 clones, nearly 85% seen once; the top ten hold around 0.5%. A remark on this clone: Its antigen remains unidentified.

The V gene's germline CDR1 is MNHNS and CDR2 SASEGT. Unmatched junction bases numbered 4, after V lost 7 bases and J lost 4 bases. This CDR3 is built from 13 residues. The rearrangement links TRBV6-1 to TRBJ1-5; 7 bases agree with TRBD1. The sequence was collected from a human patient who received a liver transplant. Some T cells may originate from the graft donor. The starting material was CD4+ T cells from blood, obtained about 46 months after liver transplant. CDR3: CASTRQGNQPQHF. CDR3 DNA: TGTGCCAGCACCCGACAGGGTAATCAGCCCCAGCATTTT.